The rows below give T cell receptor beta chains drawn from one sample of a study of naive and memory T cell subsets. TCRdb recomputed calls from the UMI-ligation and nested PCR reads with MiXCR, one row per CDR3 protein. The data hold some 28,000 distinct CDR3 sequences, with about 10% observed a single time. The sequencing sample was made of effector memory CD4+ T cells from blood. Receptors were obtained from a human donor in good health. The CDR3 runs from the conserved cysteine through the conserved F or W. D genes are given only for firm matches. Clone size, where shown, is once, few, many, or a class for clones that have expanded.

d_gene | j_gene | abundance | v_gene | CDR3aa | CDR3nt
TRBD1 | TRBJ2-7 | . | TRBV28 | CASSVGQGSREQYF | TGTGCCAGCAGTGTGGGACAGGGGTCTCGCGAGCAGTACTTC
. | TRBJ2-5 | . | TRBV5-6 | CASSLTSYQETQYF | TGTGCCAGCAGCCTTACATCGTACCAAGAGACCCAGTACTTC
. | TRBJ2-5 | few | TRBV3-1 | CASRDRKDDEETQYF | TGTGCCAGCAGGGACCGGAAGGACGATGAAGAGACCCAGTACTTC
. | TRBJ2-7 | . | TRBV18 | CASLRDKSSYEQYF | TGTGCCAGCTTAAGGGACAAAAGTTCCTACGAGCAGTACTTC
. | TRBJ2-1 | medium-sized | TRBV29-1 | CSVEAGLRYNEQFF | TGCAGCGTTGAAGCGGGACTCCGTTACAATGAGCAGTTCTTC
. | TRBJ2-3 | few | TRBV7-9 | CASGVGFTDTQYF | TGTGCCTCCGGAGTAGGATTCACAGATACGCAGTATTTT
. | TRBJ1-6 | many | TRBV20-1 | CSARSQRTSPLHF | TGCAGTGCTAGGTCTCAGAGAACATCACCCCTCCACTTT
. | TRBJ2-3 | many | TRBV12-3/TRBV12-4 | CASSPRRSEGEDTQYF | TGTGCCAGCAGTCCCAGACGCTCCGAAGGTGAAGATACGCAGTATTTT
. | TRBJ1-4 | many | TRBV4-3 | CASSQVRQLSEKLFF | TGCGCCAGCAGCCAAGTCCGGCAACTGAGTGAAAAACTGTTTTTT
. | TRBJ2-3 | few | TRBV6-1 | CASRIQGPDTQYF | TGTGCCAGCAGAATACAGGGCCCAGATACGCAGTATTTT
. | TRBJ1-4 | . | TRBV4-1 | CASSSSRDPADEKLFF | TGCGCCAGCAGCTCTTCCCGGGACCCTGCGGATGAAAAACTGTTTTTT